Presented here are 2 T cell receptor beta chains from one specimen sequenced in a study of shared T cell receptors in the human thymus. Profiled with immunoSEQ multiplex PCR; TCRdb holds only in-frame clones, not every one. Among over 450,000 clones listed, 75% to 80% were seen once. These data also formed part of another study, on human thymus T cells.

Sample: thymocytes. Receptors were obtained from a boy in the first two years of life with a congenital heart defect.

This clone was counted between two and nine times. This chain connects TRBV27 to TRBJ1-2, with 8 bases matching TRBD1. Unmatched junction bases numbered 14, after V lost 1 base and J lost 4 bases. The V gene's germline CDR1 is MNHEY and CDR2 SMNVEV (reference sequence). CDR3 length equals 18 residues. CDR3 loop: CASSLYPPKTGEGYGYTF. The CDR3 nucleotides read TGTGCCAGCAGTTTATATCCCCCCAAGACAGGGGAAGGCTATGGCTACACCTTC.

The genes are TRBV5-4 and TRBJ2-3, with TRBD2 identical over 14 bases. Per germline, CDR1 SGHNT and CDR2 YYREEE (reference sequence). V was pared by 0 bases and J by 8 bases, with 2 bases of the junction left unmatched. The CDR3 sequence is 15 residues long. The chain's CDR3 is CASSLVGLAGGTQYF. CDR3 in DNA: TGTGCCAGCAGCTTGGTTGGACTAGCGGGGGGTACGCAGTATTTT.